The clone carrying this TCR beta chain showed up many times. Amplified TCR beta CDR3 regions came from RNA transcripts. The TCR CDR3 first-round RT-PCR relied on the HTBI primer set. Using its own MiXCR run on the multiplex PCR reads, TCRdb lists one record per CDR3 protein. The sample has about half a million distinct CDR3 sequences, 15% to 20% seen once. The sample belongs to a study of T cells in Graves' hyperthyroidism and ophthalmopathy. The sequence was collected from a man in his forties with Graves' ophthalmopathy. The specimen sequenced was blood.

This CDR3 reads CASSYSLDDANYGYTF. CDR3 DNA sequence: TGTGCCAGCAGTTACAGCCTGGATGACGCTAACTATGGCTACACCTTC. The chain links TRBV6-2 or TRBV6-3 to TRBJ1-2; D unresolved. Germline lookup yields CDR1 MNHEY and CDR2 SVGEGT. The CDR3 sequence is 16 residues long. V was clipped by 2 bases and J by 0 bases, with 13 bases between them.